This T cell receptor beta chain was identified during a study of blood T cell repertoires in COVID-19. Study at large: COVID-19 samples from acute and convalescent phases originated in the United States, Italy and Spain.

The junction had 0 bases not matched to a gene; V was cut back by 4 bases and J by 0 bases. The CDR3 has 15 residues. Germline lookup yields CDR1 SGHTA and CDR2 FQGNSA. The study assigned cohorts using participant-reported clinical history. The recovered donors of Cohort 3 showed two negative PCRs, clearance, or symptom resolution. In the authors' workflow: It was from reference gene primer amplification that nucleated cell counts were estimated. TCRdb's table, derived via immunoSEQ multiplex PCR, lists solely in-frame clones and lacks some. That table gives V, J and clone size, and the DNA gave D and trimming. Seen here are roughly 170,000 clones, roughly 84% observed once, and the top ten hold less than 20%.

The sequencing sample was made of PBMCs or T cells enriched from blood (not recorded which). The source is a man in his 60s who had recovered from COVID-19. The chain links TRBV7-2 to TRBJ2-3; 11 bases line up with TRBD2. The CDR3, as DNA: TGTGCCAGCAGCTGGACTAGCGGGAGCACAGATACGCAGTATTTT. It translates to CASSWTSGSTDTQYF.